This passage covers 15 T cell receptor beta chains from one sample sequenced in a study of T-cell reconstitution after alpha-beta-depleted transplantation in children. Preparation of the TCRbeta library was carried out with unique molecular identifiers. TCRdb independently ran MiXCR on the PCR reads; one entry per CDR3 protein. The sample holds 450,000 to 600,000 distinct CDR3 sequences; approximately 30% are singletons and the top ten take 2% to 3%. Sequencing was performed on PBMCs from the stem cell graft donor, taken from the stem cell graft. The receptors here all came from a human donor who donated a stem cell graft to a child with aplastic anemia.

DNA of the CDR3: TGCAGTGCTAGTGGCAGCGGACTAGCGGGAGTCGAGACCCAGTACTTC. This codes for CSASGSGLAGVETQYF. The J gene is TRBJ2-5, the V gene TRBV20-1; 13 bases line up with TRBD2. CDR1 is DFQATT and CDR2 is SNEGSKA in the germline V gene (reference sequence). This CDR3 region has 16 residues. With V trimmed by 3 bases and J by 5 bases, 9 bases remained unmatched.

The rearrangement links TRBV29-1 to TRBJ2-1; TRBD1 matches at 7 bases. CDR1 and CDR2 (germline): SQVTM, ANQGSEA. The CDR3 consists of 12 residues. J was trimmed by 12 bases and V by 1 base; bases with no gene match: 6. In DNA, the CDR3 is TGCAGCGTTGAAGTTCCCCGGACAGGGCAGTTCTTC. Translating gives CSVEVPRTGQFF.

The V gene is TRBV20-1, the J gene TRBJ2-5; weak D call: TRBD2 (7 bases). The CDR3 totals 16 residues. CDR1 and CDR2 (germline): DFQATT, SNEGSKA (reference sequence). V was trimmed by 0 bases and J by 4 bases, leaving 18 bases between them. The CDR3 DNA reads TGCAGTGCTAGAGATCTCCTAGGGGGGGTCGGAGAGACCCAGTACTTC. Translation gives CSARDLLGGVGETQYF.

The V and J genes are TRBV20-1 and TRBJ1-1; TRBD1 might be the D (6 bases). The V gene's germline CDR1 is DFQATT and CDR2 SNEGSKA (reference sequence). V lost 3 bases and J 7 bases, leaving 15 bases between the germline ends. The CDR3 has 13 amino acids. CDR3 sequence (DNA): TGCAGTGCTAGGGAGGACAGAACATTTGAAGCTTTCTTT. This codes for CSAREDRTFEAFF.

This chain joins TRBV11-1 and TRBJ2-4, with a weak D call TRBD1 (6 bases). The germline V gene encodes CDR1 SGHAT and CDR2 FQDESV (reference sequence). Trimming removed 3 bases at V and 0 bases at J, with 21 bases between. The CDR3 is 19 amino acids. The CDR3: CASSFSQGQPGIAKNIQYF. DNA of the CDR3: TGTGCCAGCAGCTTCTCACAGGGACAACCCGGAATAGCCAAAAACATTCAGTACTTC.

This clonotype turned up a few times. The chain recombines TRBV20-1 with TRBJ2-4; D unresolved. The germline gives CDR1 DFQATT, CDR2 SNEGSKA (reference sequence). Trimming shortened V by 4 bases and J by 0 bases, and 10 bases separated the two germline ends. The CDR3 is 14 residues long. The CDR3 region is CSATLSLAKNIQYF. The CDR3 DNA follows: TGCAGTGCTACCCTGAGTTTAGCCAAAAACATTCAGTACTTC.

The chain uses TRBV6-2 or TRBV6-3 and TRBJ2-7; 13 bases line up with TRBD2. Losses at the gene ends were 5 bases for V and 6 bases for J; bases not matched to a gene: 7. CDR1 and CDR2 from the germline V gene are MNHEY and SVGEGT. The CDR3 totals 15 residues. The CDR3 region has the DNA TGTGCCAGCAGTACCCATCGGACTAGCGGGAGCGAGCAGTACTTC. This codes for CASSTHRTSGSEQYF.

The V gene is TRBV10-2, the J gene TRBJ2-7, with D perhaps matching TRBD1 (5 bases). The length of the CDR3 is 12 residues. V dropped 2 bases and J dropped 7 bases, with 9 bases sitting between them. Per the germline V gene, CDR1 is WSHSY and CDR2 is SAAADI. DNA of the CDR3: TGCGCCAGCAGTGAGGTGGGGCGGGAGCAGTACGTC. Translation: CASSEVGREQYV.

The J gene is TRBJ2-7, the V gene TRBV4-1; 9 bases line up with TRBD1. With 0 bases clipped from V and 12 bases from J, the junction kept 6 bases outside the gene matches. Germline CDR1 reads MGHRA; CDR2 reads YSYEKL. The CDR3 extends over 13 amino acids. CDR3 coding DNA: TGCGCCAGCAGCCAAGATCGGGACAGGGAGGCGTACTTC. Translated, it gives CASSQDRDREAYF.

This clonotype occurred a few times. V usage is TRBV5-1 and J usage is TRBJ2-1; TRBD2 agrees at 13 bases. V gave up 0 bases and J gave up 8 bases; unmatched junction bases: 5. Germline CDR1 reads SGHRS; CDR2 reads YFSETQ. The CDR3 has 16 amino acids. Here the CDR3 reads CASSLGLTSGRDEQFF. The CDR3 nucleotides are TGCGCCAGCAGCTTGGGGTTAACTAGCGGGAGGGATGAGCAGTTCTTC. Variable domain in full (rest from reference TRBV5-1 and TRBJ2-1): KAGVTQTPRYLIKTRGQQVTLSCSPISGHRSVSWYQQTPGQGLQFLFEYFSETQRNKGNFPGRFSGRQFSNSRSEMNVSTLELGDSALYLCASSLGLTSGRDEQFFGPGTRLTVL.

The chain uses TRBV7-2 and TRBJ2-7; D remains unclear. V lost 5 bases, J lost 0 bases, and 11 bases lay in between. The CDR3 consists of 14 residues. Per the germline V gene, CDR1 is SGHTA and CDR2 is FQGNSA. The CDR3 nucleotides read TGTGCCAGCAGCCCCGACCCGAGCTCCTACGAGCAGTACTTC. It encodes CASSPDPSSYEQYF.

The gene calls are TRBV9 and TRBJ2-3; 11 nucleotides agree with TRBD2. The V segment lost 4 bases and the J segment 2 bases; nucleotides outside the gene matches: 3. The germline gives CDR1 SGDLS, CDR2 YYNGEE. This CDR3 has 15 residues. In DNA, the CDR3 is TGTGCCAGCAGCCCTAGCGGGAGGCCCACAGATACGCAGTATTTT. Protein sequence: CASSPSGRPTDTQYF.

This clonotype was detected only a few times. This chain connects TRBV20-1 to TRBJ2-1; the D call may be TRBD1 or TRBD2 (5 bases each). The CDR3 contains 16 residues. Trimming stripped 6 bases from V and 1 base from J, with 19 bases between. Germline values: CDR1 DFQATT, CDR2 SNEGSKA (reference sequence). This chain's CDR3 is CSAGLARGASYNEQFF. CDR3 coding DNA: TGCAGTGCCGGCCTAGCTCGAGGGGCATCCTACAATGAGCAGTTCTTC.

The rearrangement uses TRBV29-1 and TRBJ2-1; 8 bases align to TRBD1. The V gene's germline CDR1 is SQVTM and CDR2 ANQGSEA. CDR3 length: 13 amino acids. V was clipped by 5 bases and J by 9 bases; unmatched bases: 9. CDR3 bases: TGCAGCGTTTGGACAGGGTTGGGAGTTGAGCAGTTCTTC. Translation gives CSVWTGLGVEQFF.

The rearrangement uses TRBV18 and TRBJ1-5; 7 nucleotides align to TRBD1. After removal of 6 bases from V and 3 bases from J, the junction contained 8 bases not matched to a gene. The CDR3 sequence is 15 residues long. Germline CDR1 KGHSH, CDR2 LQKENI. CDR3 in amino acids: CASSYGTAHNQPQHF. The CDR3 bases are TGTGCCAGCTCGTACGGGACAGCACACAATCAGCCCCAGCATTTT.